Included here is one T cell receptor beta chain sequence, with context. The antigen is undetermined. The entry originates in a study of a mutant IDH1 vaccine in newly diagnosed glioma. Study details: The start of vaccination came 4-6 weeks after radiotherapy alone, or with temozolomide cycles. Treatment recipients were approximately 62% male and around 40% female, and their mean age was around 37 years. Patients previously underwent radiotherapy, temozolomide, or both, and most underwent both.

The CDR3 covers 15 residues. CDR1 is MGHRA and CDR2 is YSYEKL in the germline V gene. V lost 5 bases to trimming and J lost 4 bases, with 18 bases between them. This table comes from immunoSEQ multiplex PCR, and its TCRdb copy is limited to in-frame clones, with some not included. This table has tens of thousands of clones, 80% to 90% appearing once. Sample time point: week 23, last vaccination. In the vaccine, a single dose held 300 ug of the mutant IDH1 20-mer peptide, along with topical imiquimod. Donors had new WHO grade 3 or 4 IDH1-mutant, ATRX-lost astrocytomas. This chain connects TRBV4-1 to TRBJ2-7, with D perhaps TRBD2 (6 bases). The material sequenced was PBMCs, taken from a glioma patient whose treatment included an IDH1 peptide vaccine. The clonotype comes from a woman between 35 and 50 years old with glioma. Some clones in this sample may be carry-over from other donors' samples. This CDR3 is CASSASRGSFYEQYF. The CDR3, as DNA: TGCGCCAGCAGCGCCAGTCGGGGGTCCTTTTACGAGCAGTACTTC.